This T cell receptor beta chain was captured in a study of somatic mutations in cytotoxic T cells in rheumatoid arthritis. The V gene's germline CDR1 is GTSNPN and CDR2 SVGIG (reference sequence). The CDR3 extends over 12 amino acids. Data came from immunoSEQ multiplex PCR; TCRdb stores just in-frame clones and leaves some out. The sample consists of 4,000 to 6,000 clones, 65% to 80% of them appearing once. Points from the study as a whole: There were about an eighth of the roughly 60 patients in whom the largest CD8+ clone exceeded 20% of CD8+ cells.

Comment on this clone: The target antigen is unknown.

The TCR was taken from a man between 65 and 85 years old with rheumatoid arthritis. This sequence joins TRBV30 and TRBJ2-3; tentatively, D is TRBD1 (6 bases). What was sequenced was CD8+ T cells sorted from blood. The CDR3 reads CASAQGLDTQYF. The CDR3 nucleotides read TGTGCTTCGGCACAGGGTCTTGATACGCAGTATTTT.